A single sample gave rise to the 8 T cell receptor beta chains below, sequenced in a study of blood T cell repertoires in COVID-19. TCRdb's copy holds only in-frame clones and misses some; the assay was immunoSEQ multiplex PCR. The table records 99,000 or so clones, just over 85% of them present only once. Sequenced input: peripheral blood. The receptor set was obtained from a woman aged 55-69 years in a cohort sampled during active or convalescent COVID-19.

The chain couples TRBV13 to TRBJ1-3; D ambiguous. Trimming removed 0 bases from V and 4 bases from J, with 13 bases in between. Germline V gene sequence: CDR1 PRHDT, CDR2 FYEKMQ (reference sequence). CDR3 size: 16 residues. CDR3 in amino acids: CASSLGTSFSGNTIYF. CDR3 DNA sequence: TGTGCCAGCAGCTTAGGGACATCCTTCTCGGGAAACACCATATATTTT.

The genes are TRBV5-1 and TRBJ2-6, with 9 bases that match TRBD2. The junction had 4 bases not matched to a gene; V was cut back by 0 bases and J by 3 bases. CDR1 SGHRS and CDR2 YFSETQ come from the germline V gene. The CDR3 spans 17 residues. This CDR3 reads CASSLVLAGFGANVLTF. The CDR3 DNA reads TGCGCCAGCAGCTTGGTACTAGCGGGCTTTGGGGCCAACGTCCTGACTTTC.

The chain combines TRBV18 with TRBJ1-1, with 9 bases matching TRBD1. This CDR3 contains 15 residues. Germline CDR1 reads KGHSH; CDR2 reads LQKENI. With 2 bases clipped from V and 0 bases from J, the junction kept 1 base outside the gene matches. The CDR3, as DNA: TGTGCCAGCTCACCAGGGACAGGGTTGAACACTGAAGCTTTCTTT. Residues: CASSPGTGLNTEAFF.

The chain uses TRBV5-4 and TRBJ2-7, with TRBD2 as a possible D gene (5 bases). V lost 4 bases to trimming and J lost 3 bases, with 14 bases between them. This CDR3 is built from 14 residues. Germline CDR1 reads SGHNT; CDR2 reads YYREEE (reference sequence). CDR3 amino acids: CASSRGQENYEQYF. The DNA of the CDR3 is TGTGCCAGCAGCCGCGGGCAGGAAAACTACGAGCAGTACTTC.

In DNA, the CDR3 is TGTGCCAGCAGCCGCAGGGGCGGACAGCCCCAGCATTTT. Protein: CASSRRGGQPQHF. The chain is built from TRBV3-1 (or the pseudogene TRBV3-2) and TRBJ1-5, with D perhaps matching TRBD1 (6 bases). The ends were cut back, 4 bases at V and 7 bases at J, with 11 bases in the middle. This CDR3 spans 13 amino acids. Germline-derived CDR1 and CDR2 are LGHDT and YNNKEL (reference sequence).

The CDR3 spells CAWSAAWGDGYTF. CDR3 coding DNA: TGTGCCTGGAGTGCGGCTTGGGGCGATGGCTACACCTTC. The V and J genes are TRBV30 and TRBJ1-2; the D gene is possibly TRBD1 (5 bases). Trimming took off 1 base at V and 6 bases at J, with 12 bases between the two ends. Germline V gene data show CDR1 as GTSNPN and CDR2 as SVGIG (reference sequence). CDR3 length: 13 residues.

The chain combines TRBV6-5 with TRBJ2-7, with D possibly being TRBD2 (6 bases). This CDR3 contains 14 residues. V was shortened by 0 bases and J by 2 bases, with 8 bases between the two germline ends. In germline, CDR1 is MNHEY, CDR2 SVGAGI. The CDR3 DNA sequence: TGTGCCAGCAGTTACTCCGGAGGGCCCTACGAGCAGTACTTC. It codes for CASSYSGGPYEQYF.

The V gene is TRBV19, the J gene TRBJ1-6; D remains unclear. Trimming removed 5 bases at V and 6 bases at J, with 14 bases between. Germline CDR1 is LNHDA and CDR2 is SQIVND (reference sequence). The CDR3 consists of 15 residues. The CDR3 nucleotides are TGTGCCAGTAGTCCACTCGGGAGCGCTAATTCACCCCTCCACTTT. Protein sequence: CASSPLGSANSPLHF.